This TCR beta chain was captured by sequencing in a study of T cells after yellow fever vaccination. Germline CDR1 DFQATT, CDR2 SNEGSKA (reference sequence). The length of the CDR3 is 17 residues. The trim removed 3 bases at V and 5 bases at J, leaving 9 bases unmatched. TCRdb reprocessed the 5' RACE reads with MiXCR, giving one entry per CDR3 protein. The sample lists about 630,000 distinct CDR3 sequences; 12% were seen once. V gene TRBV20-1 combines with J gene TRBJ2-2; 13 nucleotides align to TRBD2. The specimen comprised PBMCs, sampled on the day of the yellow fever booster vaccination. This TCR was recovered from a man aged 25 to 40 who received the YFV17D yellow fever vaccine. The CDR3 reads CSARSGTSGEFTGELFF. The CDR3 DNA reads TGCAGTGCTAGGTCCGGGACTAGCGGGGAGTTTACCGGGGAGCTGTTTTTT.